The entry that follows covers one TCR beta chain sequence. Repertoires were generated with immunoSEQ multiplex PCR, while TCRdb's copy carries only in-frame clones and drops some. The sample holds around 80,000 clones; about 92% are singletons and the top ten take 0.15% to 0.2%. The sample comes from a study of OX40 agonist ivuxolimab in advanced cancers. About the study: Having had anti-PD-1, anti-PD-L1 or anti-CTLA-4 therapy before was allowed, and approximately 40% had some.

The TCR comes from an adult with an advanced solid tumor such as melanoma, head and neck, liver or kidney cancer. The sample in question was CD4+ or CD8+ T cells sorted from blood, obtained in a trial of the OX40 agonist ivuxolimab.

CDR3 amino acids: CASSLTSPLHF. As DNA, the CDR3 is TGTGCCAGCAGCTTAACTTCACCCCTCCACTTT. J is TRBJ1-6 and V is TRBV11-3; D is unresolved. CDR3 length: 11 residues. Germline CDR1 is SGHNT and CDR2 is YENEEA. Deletions cut 2 bases from V and 9 bases from J, with 2 bases between. Supplemented by reference TRBV11-3 and TRBJ1-6, the full variable domain reads EAGVVQSPRYKIIEKKQPVAFWCNPISGHNTLYWYLQNLGQGPELLIRYENEEAVDDSQLPKDRFSAERLKGVDSTLKIQPAELGDSAVYLCASSLTSPLHFGNGTRLTVT.